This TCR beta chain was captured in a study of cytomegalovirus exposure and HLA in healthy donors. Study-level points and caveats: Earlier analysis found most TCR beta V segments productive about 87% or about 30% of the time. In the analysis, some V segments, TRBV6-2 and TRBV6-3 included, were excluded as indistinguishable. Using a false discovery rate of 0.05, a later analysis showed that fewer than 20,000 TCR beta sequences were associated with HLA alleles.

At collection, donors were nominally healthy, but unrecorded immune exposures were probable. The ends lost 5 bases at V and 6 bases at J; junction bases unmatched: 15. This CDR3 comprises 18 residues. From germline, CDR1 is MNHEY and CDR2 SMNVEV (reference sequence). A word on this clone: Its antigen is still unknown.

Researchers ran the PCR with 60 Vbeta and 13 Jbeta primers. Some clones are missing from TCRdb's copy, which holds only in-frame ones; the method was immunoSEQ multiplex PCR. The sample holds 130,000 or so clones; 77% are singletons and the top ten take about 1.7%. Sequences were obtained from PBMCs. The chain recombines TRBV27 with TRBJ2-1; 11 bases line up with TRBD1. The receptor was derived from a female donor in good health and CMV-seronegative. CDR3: CASSPFRTGQGGINEQFF. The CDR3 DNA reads TGTGCCAGCAGTCCATTTAGAACGGGACAGGGGGGAATCAATGAGCAGTTCTTC.